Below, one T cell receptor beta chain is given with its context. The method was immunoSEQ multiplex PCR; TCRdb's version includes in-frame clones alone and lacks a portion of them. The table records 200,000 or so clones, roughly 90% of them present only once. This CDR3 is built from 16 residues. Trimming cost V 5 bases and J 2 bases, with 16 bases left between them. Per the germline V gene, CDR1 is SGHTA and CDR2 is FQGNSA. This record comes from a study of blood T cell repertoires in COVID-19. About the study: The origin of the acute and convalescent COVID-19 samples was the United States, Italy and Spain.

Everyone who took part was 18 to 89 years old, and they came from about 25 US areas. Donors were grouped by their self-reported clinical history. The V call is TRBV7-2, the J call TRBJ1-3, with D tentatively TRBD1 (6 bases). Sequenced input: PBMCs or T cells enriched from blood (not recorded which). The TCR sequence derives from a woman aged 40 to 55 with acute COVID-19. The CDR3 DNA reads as TGTGCCAGCAGCCCGAGCCCGGGACATACTGGAAACACCATATATTTT. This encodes CASSPSPGHTGNTIYF.